This T cell receptor beta chain was obtained from a study of T cell responses to AZD1222 COVID-19 vaccine. Study-wide points: After the peak T cell response, and only then, were repertoires sampled. Reports say nearly half of spike-specific TCRs go after unmutated variant regions. Spike-specific TCR breadth and depth both grew after two AZD1222 doses.

About this clone: Its target is unknown.

Data came from immunoSEQ multiplex PCR; TCRdb stores just in-frame clones and leaves some out. Altogether about 180,000 clones are present, just over 85% being singletons, with the ten largest covering 9.5% to 13%. Trimming cost V 4 bases and J 5 bases; bases outside gene matches: 13. The germline CDR1 and CDR2 sequences are SGDLS and YYNGEE. The CDR3 covers 16 residues. This specimen consisted of peripheral blood, obtained 28 days after the second AZD1222 dose. The V gene is TRBV9, the J gene TRBJ2-3; the match to TRBD2 covers 7 bases. The clonotype originates from an adult who received the AZD1222 COVID-19 vaccine. The CDR3 DNA reads TGTGCCAGCAGCCCCACGGTCCAGCGGGGCGTAGATACGCAGTATTTT. Translating it yields CASSPTVQRGVDTQYF.